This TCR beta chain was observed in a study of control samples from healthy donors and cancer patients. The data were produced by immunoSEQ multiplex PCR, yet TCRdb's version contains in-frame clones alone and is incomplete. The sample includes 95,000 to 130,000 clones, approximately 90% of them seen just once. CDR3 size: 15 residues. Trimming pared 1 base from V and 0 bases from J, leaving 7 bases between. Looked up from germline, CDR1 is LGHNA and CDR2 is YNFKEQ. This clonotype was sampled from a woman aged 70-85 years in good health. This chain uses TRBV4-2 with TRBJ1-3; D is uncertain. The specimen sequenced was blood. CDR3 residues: CASSQATYSGNTIYF. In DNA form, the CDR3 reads TGTGCCAGCAGCCAAGCGACGTACTCTGGAAACACCATATATTTT.